A single TCR beta chain is shown here with its context. The data are from a study of cytomegalovirus exposure and HLA in healthy donors. TCRdb's copy holds only in-frame clones and misses some; the assay was immunoSEQ multiplex PCR. The sample holds some 110,000 clones, about 87% seen once. CDR1 and CDR2 (germline): SQVTM, ANQGSEA. CDR3 length: 15 amino acids. Trimming at V came to 7 bases and at J to 8 bases, leaving 12 bases not matched to a gene. The material sequenced was PBMCs. V usage is TRBV29-1 and J usage is TRBJ1-4; 11 positions agree with TRBD1. This clonotype originated in a man aged 18 to 30 in good health and CMV-seronegative. The CDR3 region is CSAGGRGTGGEKLFF. The CDR3 DNA is TGCAGCGCCGGAGGCAGGGGGACAGGGGGGGAAAAACTGTTTTTT.